One T cell receptor (beta chain) is described in this entry. Which antigen it targets is not known. Per-base qualities were not stored, and no clone one base away is much larger. A MiSeq instrument was used for deep resolution sequencing, which targeted depths ranging from 1 in 1 million up to 1 in 200,000 T cells, with coverage averaging 10x for each clonotype. The immunoSEQ hsTCRB Kit was used to generate TCR beta libraries. The source study handled its data this way. Data were analyzed with ImmunoSEQ Data Assistant and ImmunoSEQ Analyzer, with V, D and J genes assigned per IMGT definitions. Clonality, which ranges from 0 to 1, was calculated by subtracting the normalized Shannon entropy of productive rearrangement frequencies from one. Only overrepresented clonotypes making up at least 0.05% of each patient's repertoire were included in the public clonotype analysis. Repertoires from thirteen age-matched healthy donors in immuneACCESS were used as clonality controls. The immuneACCESS repertoire file appears here via TCRdb, limited to in-frame rearrangements. These files lack a portion of the clones; in checked studies, under half of the deficit traces to unresolved V genes, and the cause of the others is not known. The DNA gave D and trimming, while V, J and clone size come from that table. This sample lists around 150,000 clones; 88% were detected once. The top ten clones comprise 3% to 3.5% of the sample.

The sample originates from a study of cytotoxic CD8 clonotypes in ibrutinib-treated CLL (dated by TCRdb to 2020 to 2023). Some background on the complete study: The cohort was composed of about a dozen relapsed/refractory and about 15 treatment-naive patients; IGHV unmutated status was identified in 17 patients. Responses were partial in about 25 patients and complete in 2; after median around 68 months follow-up, around 15 stayed in remission and some twelve progressed. Response samples were taken after a median of approximately a year on treatment, ranging from about 6 to 40 months. On average, each sample had some 260,000 productive templates and 100,000 or so productive rearrangements. Longitudinal samples were obtainable from about 30% of the roughly 86 participants in the trial. Cryopreserved peripheral blood mononuclear cells were obtained prior to treatment, at the time of response, and at either disease progression or sustained remission. Patients were still on ibrutinib when every remission and progressive disease sample was collected.

CDR1 MNHEY and CDR2 SVGAGI are derived from the germline V gene. After removal of 6 bases from V and 7 bases from J, the junction retains 5 bases not matched to a gene. Including the terminal cysteine and phenylalanine, the CDR3 comprises 15 residues. Only CDR3 DNA remains: 45 bases, in frame from the first base. The sample's time point label is to be understood as: progressive disease on ibrutinib. Approximately 2 micrograms of genomic DNA were extracted from cryopreserved PBMCs for TCR beta library preparation. High-throughput TCR beta sequencing was performed on longitudinal blood samples from CLL patients receiving ibrutinib monotherapy. Patients were enrolled in a phase 2 open-label single-center ibrutinib monotherapy trial. What the study reported, not specific to this receptor: Public clonotypes were rare and either shrank or stayed stable during treatment, and the rise in clonality at ibrutinib response reflected expansion of private clonotypes. At ibrutinib response clonality went up, during sustained remission it held steady, and at progression it dropped back toward baseline. Baseline clonality exceeded that of age-matched healthy donors and correlated strongly with circulating CD8+ T-cell counts. Sampling times were not matched between sustained-remission and progressing patients, and lymph node repertoires were not studied.

The chain employs TRBV6-5 and TRBJ2-1, with 14 bases matching TRBD2. This specimen consisted of PBMCs, obtained at disease progression, from a patient treated with ibrutinib. The sequence derives from a human donor with chronic lymphocytic leukemia. The CDR3 reads as follows: CASRPGLAGANEQFF. The base sequence is TGTGCCAGCAGGCCGGGACTAGCGGGAGCGAATGAGCAGTTCTTC.